The subject of this entry is one T cell receptor (beta chain). What this receptor recognizes is not known. Per-base quality was not reported, and no clone a single base away is much larger than it. Read against the paper, the sample's time point label means: recipient sample about 28 days before transplant, after cytoreduction. Recipient blood was collected about 28 days before transplant and at days 30, 100 and 180 after transplant. Nuclei Lysis Solution was used to extract genomic DNA from fresh or cryopreserved unfractionated peripheral blood mononuclear cells. At the junction V is shortened by 3 bases and J by 1 base, with 9 bases in between. Reading from cysteine to phenylalanine, the CDR3 counts 13 amino acids. Only the CDR3 portion is preserved as DNA: 39 bases, with reading frame beginning at the first base. Reading the germline V gene (reference sequence) gives CDR1 GTSNPN and CDR2 SVGIG.

The data belong to a study of T cell clonotyping in hematopoietic cell transplantation listed by TCRdb under 2021. At the level of the whole study: Recipient samples taken before transplant were obtained following cytoreduction. In the study, 135 blood samples were gathered from some 32 consecutive transplant recipients and their related donors. Recruitment of patients was conducted between 2015 and January 2017, and follow-up was continued until September 2020 or death.

What the work shows at the level of the full study, not this receptor alone: Donor and pretransplant recipient Inverse Simpson Index values predicted broader posttransplant TCR repertoire diversity. The sample size was limited, and because cells were not sorted, the contributions of CD4 and CD8 repertoires could not be separated. Recipient TCR diversity fell after transplant, with pathologically expanded clonotypes rising progressively from day 30 to day 180. Overlap with donor repertoires was found for only a small fraction of recipient repertoires, with over 97% found to appear de novo at the given depth.

TCR beta CDR3 regions were amplified from genomic DNA with the immunoSEQ assay, a bias-controlled multiplex PCR using V- and J-specific primers. In a second PCR step, the CDR3 amplicons were tagged with a proprietary barcode plus Illumina adapter sequences. An Illumina MiSeq instrument was used for sequencing of the CDR3 libraries. The study's own analysis went as follows. immunoSEQ Analyzer 3.0 was used for export and quality control, with R Bioconductor and Immunarch used for downstream analyses. Only productive rearrangements in the normalized downsampled data set were used to calculate repertoire metrics. In the normalized cohort, clonotypes with more than 5 templates were defined as pathologically expanded. Repertoire diversity was measured with the Inverse Simpson Index. CMV-specificity analyses were carried out on the non-normalized data set to capture all clonotypes. TCRdb provides this immuneACCESS table in a form limited to in-frame rearrangements. Some clones are lacking; in checked studies, under half of them reflect an unresolved V gene, and why the rest are absent is not known. That table is the source of V, J and clone size, and D and trimming were worked out from the DNA. The table for this sample lists fewer than 15,000 clones; 80% to 85% of them were counted only once. The top ten clonotypes cover about 15% of the sample.

Recombination linked TRBV30 to TRBJ1-2, with no confident D gene call. The TCR was taken from a man between 60 and 75 years old with acute myeloid leukemia. Some clones in this sample may be carry-over from other donors' samples. The sample consisted of peripheral blood mononuclear cells, taken before stem cell transplant. For the CDR3, the sequence is CAWRESFNYGYTF. The bases read TGTGCCTGGAGAGAATCCTTTAACTATGGCTACACCTTC.